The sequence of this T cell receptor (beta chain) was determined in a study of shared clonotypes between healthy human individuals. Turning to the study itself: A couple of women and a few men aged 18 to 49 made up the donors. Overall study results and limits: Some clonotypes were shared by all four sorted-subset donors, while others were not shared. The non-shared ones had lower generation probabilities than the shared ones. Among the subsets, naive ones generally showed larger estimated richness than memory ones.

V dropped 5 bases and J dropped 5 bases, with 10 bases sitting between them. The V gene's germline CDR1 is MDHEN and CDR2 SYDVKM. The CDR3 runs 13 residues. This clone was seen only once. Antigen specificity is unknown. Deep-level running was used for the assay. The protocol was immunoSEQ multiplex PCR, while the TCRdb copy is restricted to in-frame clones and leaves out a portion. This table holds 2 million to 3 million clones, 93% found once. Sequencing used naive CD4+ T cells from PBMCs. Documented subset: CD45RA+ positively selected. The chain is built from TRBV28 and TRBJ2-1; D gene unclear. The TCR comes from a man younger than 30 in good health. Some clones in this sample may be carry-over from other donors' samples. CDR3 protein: CASSILAHNEQFF. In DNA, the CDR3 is TGTGCCAGCAGTATTCTGGCCCACAATGAGCAGTTCTTC.